These T cell receptor beta chains were read from a single sample in a study of CD8 T cells in Susac syndrome. MiXCR, applied by TCRdb to the immunoSEQ multiplex PCR reads, yields one record per CDR3 protein. The sample lists about 150,000 distinct CDR3 sequences, around 96% seen once, with about 0.16% in the top ten. Sequenced sample: CD4+ T cells from PBMCs. Receptors were obtained from a human donor with Susac syndrome. CDR3s include the opening cysteine and the closing phenylalanine or tryptophan.

j_call v_call cdr3_aa
TRBJ2-1 TRBV7-3 CASRGFEGTSSYNEQFF
TRBJ1-4 TRBV6-5 CASSYREKLFF
TRBJ1-2 TRBV6-5 CASSQGQGVTGYTF
TRBJ1-5 TRBV23-1 CASSPQPQHF
TRBJ1-2 TRBV2 CASSQLAGLDGYTF
TRBJ2-3 TRBV2 CASSGTRVGTQYF
TRBJ2-7 TRBV6-6 CASSASGSYEQYF
TRBJ2-7 TRBV18 CASSPPDAYEQYF
TRBJ1-6 TRBV20-1 CSALPDRESTLHF
TRBJ2-3 TRBV12-3/TRBV12-4 CASSLRRGRTDTQYF
TRBJ2-1 TRBV12-5 CASGPPGGDEQFF
TRBJ1-6 TRBV12-3/TRBV12-4 CASRGGRPQPLHF
TRBJ1-2 TRBV20-1 CSARVRDRGRGYTF
TRBJ2-2 TRBV5-1 CASSLVVDTGELFF
TRBJ1-2 TRBV12-3/TRBV12-4 CASSLRVGGVGNGYTF
TRBJ2-3 TRBV18 CASSPTGTDTQYF
TRBJ2-1 TRBV24-1 CATRGPGSYNEQFF
TRBJ2-1 TRBV20-1 CSAGDRAGRNEQFF
TRBJ1-6 TRBV9 CASSVAPDYNSPLHF
TRBJ1-4 TRBV7-2 CASSSPWAAEKLFF
TRBJ1-3 TRBV6-5 CASREQGSGNTIYF
TRBJ1-6 TRBV7-9 CASSSPHGSPLHF
TRBJ2-1 TRBV20-1 CSAPRLAGTNEQFF
TRBJ2-7 TRBV2 CASSETSRVQYF
TRBJ2-1 TRBV23-1 CATGGQFGYEQFF
TRBJ2-3 TRBV27 CASSLAGHTDTQYF
TRBJ2-3 TRBV9 CASSVDEAGGPIDTQYF
TRBJ2-3 TRBV24-1 CATSDAGLAGGRQYF
TRBJ2-1 TRBV5-1 CASSLVLRLAGGTSSYNEQFF
TRBJ1-5 TRBV3-1 CASRAGVNQPQHF
TRBJ1-4 TRBV2 CASMKETVGEKLFF
TRBJ2-7 TRBV3-1 CASSQGKAEQYF
TRBJ1-2 TRBV27 CASSPRAGQGNYGYTF
TRBJ2-1 TRBV24-1 CATSPSGALSYNEQFF
TRBJ2-1 TRBV12-3/TRBV12-4 CASSLAATSGYNEQFF
TRBJ2-7 TRBV2 CASSEGGGTWLDEQYF
TRBJ1-5 TRBV12-3/TRBV12-4 CASREGGWGNQPQHF
TRBJ1-1 TRBV29-1 CSVIQLNTEAFF
TRBJ2-5 TRBV4-3 CASSTRASETQYF
TRBJ2-3 TRBV7-9 CASSLGERSTDTQYF
TRBJ1-2 TRBV20-1 CSASPHRQGHYGYTF
TRBJ2-3 TRBV14 CASSHLAGIEMDTQYF
TRBJ2-5 TRBV20-1 CSASGLGQGLPQETQYF
TRBJ1-1 TRBV18 CASSPGGGDTEAFF
TRBJ1-2 TRBV5-1 CASSGDRVGYTF